The 13 T cell receptor beta chains in this list originate from one sample, sequenced in a study of blood T cell repertoires in COVID-19. Clones were read by immunoSEQ multiplex PCR, and TCRdb kept only the in-frame ones, dropping some. The sample lists more than 90,000 clones, roughly 79% occurring once. Material: peripheral blood. The source of these receptors is a woman aged 80 or over with acute or convalescent COVID-19.

The CDR3 loop reads CASSLNGQGYTF. Here the CDR3 DNA reads TGTGCCAGCAGTTTAAACGGACAAGGCTACACCTTC. V gene TRBV28 combines with J gene TRBJ1-2; TRBD1 is a possible D gene (5 bases). CDR1 and CDR2 from the germline V gene are MDHEN and SYDVKM. The CDR3 runs to 12 residues. Deletions cut 2 bases from V and 8 bases from J, with 9 bases between.

The rearrangement uses TRBV7-2 and TRBJ1-3, with a tentative D call TRBD1 (6 bases). The CDR3 loop spans 16 amino acids. Trimming stripped 3 bases from V and 0 bases from J, with 12 bases between. From germline, CDR1 is SGHTA and CDR2 FQGNSA. CDR3 DNA sequence: TGTGCCAGCAGCTTGACAGGACCGGGCTCTGGAAACACCATATATTTT. The encoded protein is CASSLTGPGSGNTIYF.

CDR3 sequence reads: CASGPGIQKETQYF. DNA of the CDR3: TGTGCTAGTGGCCCCGGGATCCAGAAAGAGACCCAGTACTTC. The V call is TRBV12-5, the J call TRBJ2-5, with TRBD2 as a possible D gene (5 bases). The V gene's germline CDR1 is LGHNT and CDR2 FRNRAP. V was cut by 6 bases and J by 3 bases, with 14 bases left in between. CDR3 length: 14 amino acids.

This chain links TRBV6-2 or TRBV6-3 with TRBJ2-1; TRBD1 matches at 7 bases. V was pared by 2 bases and J by 5 bases, with 9 bases of the junction left unmatched. The CDR3 has 16 amino acids. Per germline, CDR1 MNHEY and CDR2 SVGEGT. CDR3 protein: CASSYPSRGNDNEQFF. Written as DNA, the CDR3 is TGTGCCAGCAGTTACCCAAGCAGGGGGAACGACAATGAGCAGTTCTTC.

The V and J genes are TRBV5-6 and TRBJ1-6; 7 positions match TRBD1. Germline lookup yields CDR1 SGHDT and CDR2 YYEEEE. V was pared by 5 bases and J by 9 bases, with 11 bases of the junction left unmatched. The CDR3 totals 15 residues. CDR3 protein: CASRFGTVTSSPLHF. CDR3 coding DNA: TGTGCCAGCAGGTTTGGGACAGTTACGAGTTCACCCCTCCACTTT. The variable domain in full, with the rest retrieved from reference TRBV5-6 and TRBJ1-6, is DAGVTQSPTHLIKTRGQQVTLRCSPKSGHDTVSWYQQALGQGPQFIFQYYEEEERQRGNFPDRFSGHQFPNYSSELNVNALLLGDSALYLCASRFGTVTSSPLHFGNGTRLTVT.

Details on this clone: Other DNA sequences of this sample code for an identical CDR3. CDR3 sequence reads: CASSLAGGNEKLFF. CDR3 coding DNA: TGCGCCAGCAGCTTGGCGGGTGGCAATGAAAAACTGTTTTTT. This rearrangement joins TRBV5-1 to TRBJ1-4; D is ambiguous. Trimming cost V 0 bases and J 5 bases, with 8 bases left between them. The CDR3 extends over 14 amino acids. Germline V gene sequence: CDR1 SGHRS, CDR2 YFSETQ.

The chain has TRBV2 and TRBJ1-2; 10 bases agree with TRBD1. The V gene's germline CDR1 is SNHLY and CDR2 FYNNEI. CDR3 size: 15 residues. V lost 3 bases, J lost 3 bases, and 4 bases stayed unmatched. CDR3 DNA sequence: TGTGCCAGCAGTGAGTCGGGACAGGGGTACTATGGCTACACCTTC. Translated, it gives CASSESGQGYYGYTF.

The rearrangement uses TRBV6-5 and TRBJ1-4, with 9 bases identical to TRBD1. V shed 6 bases and J 5 bases; nucleotides not matched to a gene: 7. The CDR3 sequence is 15 residues long. Looked up from germline, CDR1 is MNHEY and CDR2 is SVGAGI. The CDR3 nucleotides read TGTGCCAGCAGCCCCCAGACAGGGGGAAATGAAAAACTGTTTTTT. Translating it yields CASSPQTGGNEKLFF.

The genes are TRBV4-3 and TRBJ1-3; D unresolved. CDR1 is LGHNA and CDR2 is YSLEER in the germline V gene. This CDR3 comprises 17 residues. V lost 0 bases, J lost 0 bases, and 12 bases lay in between. Here the CDR3 reads CASSQEIAPRSGNTIYF. The DNA of the CDR3 is TGCGCCAGCAGCCAAGAGATCGCCCCGCGCTCTGGAAACACCATATATTTT.

The chain couples TRBV3-1 (or the pseudogene TRBV3-2) to TRBJ1-1; D remains unclear. The CDR3 has 12 residues. CDR1 is LGHDT, CDR2 YNNKEL, per germline (reference sequence). V was clipped by 6 bases and J by 1 base, with 6 bases between them. The CDR3 here is CASRRENTEAFF. In DNA form, the CDR3 reads TGTGCCAGCAGACGGGAGAACACTGAAGCTTTCTTT.

V and J are TRBV9 and TRBJ2-3, with D maybe TRBD1 (5 bases). The length of the CDR3 is 14 residues. V was trimmed by 0 bases and J by 2 bases, leaving 7 bases between them. Per the germline V gene, CDR1 is SGDLS and CDR2 is YYNGEE. CDR3 coding DNA: TGTGCCAGCAGCGTAGGGACACCCACAGATACGCAGTATTTT. Protein product: CASSVGTPTDTQYF.

V and J are TRBV3-1 (or the pseudogene TRBV3-2) and TRBJ1-4; 9 bases are a match to TRBD1. The CDR3 runs to 16 residues. CDR1 is LGHDT, CDR2 YNNKEL, per germline (reference sequence). After removal of 2 bases from V and 6 bases from J, the junction contained 7 bases not matched to a gene. CDR3 in DNA: TGTGCCAGCAGCCAAACGTTACAGGGGGCGGATGAAAAACTGTTTTTT. Protein product: CASSQTLQGADEKLFF.

The table lists this clone with a few counts. The CDR3 spells CASSFPGEGYEQYF. CDR3 sequence (DNA): TGTGCCAGCAGCTTCCCAGGGGAGGGCTACGAGCAGTACTTC. The chain combines TRBV11-2 with TRBJ2-7, with TRBD2 as a possible D gene (7 bases). CDR3 size: 14 residues. V dropped 3 bases and J dropped 3 bases, with 12 bases sitting between them. Germline values: CDR1 SGHAT, CDR2 FQNNGV.